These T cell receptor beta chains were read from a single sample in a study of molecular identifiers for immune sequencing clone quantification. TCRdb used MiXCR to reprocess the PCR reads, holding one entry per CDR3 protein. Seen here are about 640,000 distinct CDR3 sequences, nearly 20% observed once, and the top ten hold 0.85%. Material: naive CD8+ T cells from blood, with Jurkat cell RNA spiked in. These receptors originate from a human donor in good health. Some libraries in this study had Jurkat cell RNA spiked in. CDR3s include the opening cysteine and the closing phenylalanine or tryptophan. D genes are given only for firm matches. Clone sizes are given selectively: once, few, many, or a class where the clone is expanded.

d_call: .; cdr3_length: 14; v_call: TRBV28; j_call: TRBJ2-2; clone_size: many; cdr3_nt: TGTGCCAGCAGTTTTCCGAATCGAGGCGGGGAGCTGTTTTTT; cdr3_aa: CASSFPNRGGELFF
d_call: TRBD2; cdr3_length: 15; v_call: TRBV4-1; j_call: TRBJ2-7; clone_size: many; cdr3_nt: TGCGCCAGCAGCCAAGAGACTAGCGGGTCTTGGGAGCAGTACTTC; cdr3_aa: CASSQETSGSWEQYF
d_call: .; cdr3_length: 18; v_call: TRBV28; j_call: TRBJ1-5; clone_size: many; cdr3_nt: TGTGCCAGCAGTTTGGGGGCATCACGGGTTTCTCGCAATCAGCCCCAGCATTTT; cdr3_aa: CASSLGASRVSRNQPQHF
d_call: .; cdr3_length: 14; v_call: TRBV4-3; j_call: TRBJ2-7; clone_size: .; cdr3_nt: TGCGCCAGCGGCCCTACAGGGGGGGCCTACGAGCAGTACTTC; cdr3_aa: CASGPTGGAYEQYF
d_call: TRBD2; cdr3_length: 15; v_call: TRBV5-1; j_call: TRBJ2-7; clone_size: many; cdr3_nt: TGCGCCAGCAGCGCAGGACTAGCGGGAGCCTACGAGCAGTACTTC; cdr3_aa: CASSAGLAGAYEQYF
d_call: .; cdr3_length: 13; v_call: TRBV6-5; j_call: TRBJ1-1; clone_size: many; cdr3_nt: TGTGCCAGCAGTTACTTGGGGGGCACTGAAGCTTTCTTT; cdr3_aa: CASSYLGGTEAFF
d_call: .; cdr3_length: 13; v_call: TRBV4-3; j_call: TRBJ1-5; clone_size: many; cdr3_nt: TGCGCCAGCAGCCAGTGGGTCGCTCAGCCCCAGCATTTT; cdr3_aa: CASSQWVAQPQHF
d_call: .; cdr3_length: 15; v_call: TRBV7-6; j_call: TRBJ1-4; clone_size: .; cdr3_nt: TGTGCCAGCAGCTTACTGGAGGGAGGACATGAAAAACTGTTTTTT; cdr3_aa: CASSLLEGGHEKLFF
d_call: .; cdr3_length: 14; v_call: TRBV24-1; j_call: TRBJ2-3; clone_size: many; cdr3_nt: TGTGCCACCAGTGCCTCGGCCGGCACAGATACGCAGTATTTT; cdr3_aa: CATSASAGTDTQYF
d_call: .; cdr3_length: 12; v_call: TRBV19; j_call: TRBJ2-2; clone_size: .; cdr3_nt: TGTGCCAGTAGTATAATGGCCGGGGAGCTGTTTTTT; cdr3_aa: CASSIMAGELFF